This TCR beta chain was found in a study of glioma-infiltrating T cells. Amplification of TCR alpha and beta CDR3 regions from RNA used iRepertoire nested multiplex PCR. TCRdb re-analysed the multiplex PCR reads in MiXCR, keeping a single row per CDR3 protein. The profile shows 300,000 to 450,000 distinct CDR3 sequences, roughly two fifths of them singletons. The CDR3 totals 13 residues. Per the germline V gene, CDR1 is MDHEN and CDR2 is SYDVKM. Turning to this clonotype: A much larger clonotype is one base distant, so this may be a read error.

Sequenced sample: glioma tissue, nonneoplastic brain tissue, or PBMCs (not recorded which). The sequence derives from a human donor with low-grade glioma or glioblastoma, undergoing nonglioma brain surgery, or in good health (not recorded which). J is TRBJ1-2 and V is TRBV28, with D uncertain. CDR3 nucleotide sequence: TGTGCCCGCAGTTTATCTCTGTCCTATGGCTACACCTTC. This translates into CARSLSLSYGYTF.